A selection of T cell receptor beta chains follows, all from one sample in a study of beta chain features in type 1 diabetes. Measured with immunoSEQ multiplex PCR; TCRdb has only the in-frame clones, and not every one. The table records nearly 250,000 clones, about 71% of them present only once. Sequencing was performed on naive CD4+ T cells from blood. The origin of the receptors is a young man in good health. CDR3s include the opening cysteine and the closing phenylalanine or tryptophan. D genes are given only for firm matches. Expanded clones get a size class; other rows say once, few or many, or leave the size out.

clone_size d_call j_call cdr3_length v_call cdr3_aa cdr3_nt
few NA TRBJ2-5 13 TRBV30 CACTRAGQETQYF TGTGCCTGCACTCGGGCAGGCCAAGAGACCCAGTACTTC
few TRBD1 TRBJ2-5 13 TRBV5-6 CASSGQGVGTQYF TGTGCCAGCAGCGGACAGGGAGTGGGGACCCAGTACTTC
once NA TRBJ2-1 15 TRBV9 CASSTRQVFGNEQFF TGTGCCAGCAGCACAAGACAGGTTTTCGGGAATGAGCAGTTCTTC
NA NA TRBJ2-5 13 TRBV2 CASSEEGGETQYF TGTGCCAGCAGTGAAGAAGGGGGAGAGACCCAGTACTTC
few TRBD1 TRBJ1-5 15 TRBV30 CAWSVLGTGTQPQHF TGTGCCTGGAGTGTACTGGGGACAGGGACCCAGCCCCAGCATTTT
NA NA TRBJ2-7 16 TRBV5-1 CASSLGAIPSSYEQYF TGCGCCAGCAGCTTGGGGGCTATCCCAAGCTCCTACGAGCAGTACTTC
NA TRBD2 TRBJ2-5 14 TRBV7-7 CASSSAGRGETQYF TGTGCCAGCAGCTCAGCAGGGAGGGGAGAGACCCAGTACTTC
NA NA TRBJ1-2 14 TRBV9 CASSVGSQGWGYTF TGTGCCAGCAGCGTAGGTTCCCAGGGATGGGGCTACACCTTC
NA NA TRBJ2-5 13 TRBV15 CATSRVDLKTQYF TGTGCCACCAGCAGAGTGGACCTAAAGACCCAGTACTTC
few NA TRBJ2-5 14 TRBV27 CASSPMGIQETQYF TGTGCCAGCAGTCCAATGGGCATCCAAGAGACCCAGTACTTC
NA NA TRBJ1-1 13 TRBV14 CASTRQPNTEAFF TGTGCCAGCACTCGGCAGCCGAACACTGAAGCTTTCTTT
NA TRBD2 TRBJ2-1 17 TRBV11-2 CASRSDLAGAMYNEQFF TGTGCCAGCAGGTCTGACCTAGCGGGGGCGATGTACAATGAGCAGTTCTTC
NA TRBD1 TRBJ2-3 14 TRBV14 CASSDRAFGDTQYF TGTGCCAGCAGCGACAGGGCCTTTGGGGATACGCAGTATTTT
NA NA TRBJ1-6 14 TRBV6-5 CASSRYRAASPLHF TGTGCCAGCAGCCGGTACAGGGCAGCATCACCCCTCCACTTT
few NA TRBJ1-1 13 TRBV29-1 CSVEWDMNTEAFF TGCAGCGTTGAGTGGGACATGAACACTGAAGCTTTCTTT
NA NA TRBJ2-7 13 TRBV4-3 CASSRHLRDEQYF TGCGCCAGCAGCCGACACCTCCGGGACGAGCAGTACTTC
few NA TRBJ2-3 11 TRBV28 CASSVRDTQYF TGTGCCAGCAGTGTTCGGGATACGCAGTATTTT
NA NA TRBJ1-2 12 TRBV30 CAWSRGEHGYTF TGTGCCTGGAGTAGGGGGGAGCATGGCTACACCTTC
NA TRBD1 TRBJ2-5 15 TRBV7-9 CASSFGDREEETQYF TGTGCCAGCAGCTTCGGTGACAGGGAAGAAGAGACCCAGTACTTC